The T cell receptor (beta chain) described here comes from a study of blood T cell repertoires in COVID-19. Turning to the study itself: COVID-19 samples, acute and convalescent, were from the United States, Italy and Spain. Sources were T cells, B-cell-depleted T cells, or PBMCs; the material itself was cDNA or gDNA.

In germline, CDR1 is LNHDA, CDR2 SQIVND (reference sequence). Unmatched junction bases numbered 10, after V lost 9 bases and J lost 0 bases. The CDR3 runs 16 residues. One Seattle source followed patients from active infection through their disease course. As originally analysed: For nucleated cells, counts were estimated from reference gene primer amplification. The method was immunoSEQ multiplex PCR; TCRdb's version includes in-frame clones alone and lacks a portion of them. The V and J calls and clone size were taken over from that table, and D and trimming were inferred from the DNA. Here the sample spans under 450,000 clones, approximately 86% being singletons. A few counts support this clone.

What was sequenced was peripheral blood. This chain joins TRBV19 and TRBJ1-5; 8 bases line up with TRBD1. The clonotype comes from an older woman with COVID-19, enrolled during active disease. CDR3 region: CASTGRGPDSNQPQHF. The CDR3 DNA is TGTGCCAGCACCGGCAGGGGGCCTGATAGCAATCAGCCCCAGCATTTT.